This T cell receptor (beta chain) was documented in a study of T cell repertoires in cytomegalovirus infection. Study-level background: A matching HLA type, together with CMV infection, was signaled by public TCR beta signatures.

General observations from the study: Summed frequency of public TCR beta families distinguished CMV carriers with the relevant HLA. Clonotype analysis showed dominance of the ex vivo response by HLA-C-restricted CMV-specific TCR beta clonotypes.

The CDR3 has 14 residues. V was cut by 1 base and J by 2 bases, with 9 bases left in between. The germline V gene has CDR1 SGHRS and CDR2 YFSETQ. Using its own MiXCR run on the reads, TCRdb lists one record per CDR3 protein. The table shows around 260,000 distinct CDR3 sequences, with under 30% occurring only once. This clonotype showed up just once. The antigen is undetermined. The genes are TRBV5-1 and TRBJ1-1; D gene unclear. The TCR was taken from a human donor in good health (CMV status not recorded). Some clones in this sample may be carry-over from other donors' samples. The source material was PBMCs. CDR3 loop: CASSLRPANTEAFF. In nucleotides, the CDR3 is TGCGCCAGCAGCTTGAGGCCAGCCAACACTGAAGCTTTCTTT.